This T cell receptor beta chain was identified in a study of cytomegalovirus exposure and HLA in healthy donors. Overall study results and limits: Productive status was seen about 90% or about 30% of the time for most TCR beta V segments in an earlier analysis.

Germline V gene data show CDR1 as MNHEY and CDR2 as SMNVEV (reference sequence). The CDR3 sequence is 15 residues long. Trimming cost V 5 bases and J 7 bases; bases outside gene matches: 13. A remark on this clone: Its antigen is still unknown.

Donors showed nominal health when sampled, although they likely had unrecorded immune exposures. It was with 60 Vbeta and 13 Jbeta primers that the PCR ran. Here immunoSEQ multiplex PCR was the method, and the copy in TCRdb shows in-frame clones only, minus some. The table lists around 130,000 clones, about 78% of them singletons. The material sequenced was PBMCs. This receptor was identified in a human donor in good health. J is TRBJ2-7 and V is TRBV27, with 8 positions matching TRBD2. Written as DNA, the CDR3 is TGTGCCAGCAGTCCTAACAGGGCGACGGGAGGGGAGCAGTACTTC. It encodes CASSPNRATGGEQYF.